What follows are 14 T cell receptor beta chains derived from one specimen sequenced in a study of cytomegalovirus exposure and HLA in healthy donors. 60 Vbeta and 13 Jbeta primers were used in PCR. The repertoire was sequenced with immunoSEQ multiplex PCR; TCRdb's copy has only in-frame clones and lacks some. Among roughly 110,000 clones listed, roughly 68% were seen once. The sample taken for sequencing was PBMCs. The receptors originated from a woman in her 30s in good health and CMV-seronegative.

This clone has a single count. The CDR3 DNA reads as TGTGCCAGCAGCCGGACAGGGACTTTTTCTAACTATGGCTACACCTTC. Protein product: CASSRTGTFSNYGYTF. The chain is built from TRBV7-2 and TRBJ1-2; 8 bases agree with TRBD1. Germline CDR1 reads SGHTA; CDR2 reads FQGNSA. CDR3 size: 16 residues. The ends lost 5 bases at V and 0 bases at J; junction bases unmatched: 8.

This sequence joins TRBV4-1 and TRBJ1-2; D is ambiguous. Germline V lookup: CDR1 MGHRA, CDR2 YSYEKL. The CDR3 loop spans 15 amino acids. Trimming took off 0 bases at V and 4 bases at J, with 12 bases between the two ends. The CDR3 region is CASSQEEVILYGYTF. Here the CDR3 DNA reads TGCGCCAGCAGCCAAGAAGAGGTGATCCTCTATGGCTACACCTTC.

The CDR3 region has the DNA TGCGCCAGCAGCCGGCGGGAGGGCCCTTATCATGAGCAGTTCTTC. This codes for CASSRREGPYHEQFF. V usage is TRBV5-1 and J usage is TRBJ2-1, with 9 bases identical to TRBD2. Germline-derived CDR1 and CDR2 are SGHRS and YFSETQ. The CDR3 sequence is 15 residues long. J lost 8 bases, V lost 4 bases, and 10 bases had no gene match.

This chain uses TRBV5-1 with TRBJ1-3; no clear D gene. CDR1 SGHRS and CDR2 YFSETQ come from the germline V gene. The V end lost 0 bases, the J end lost 0 bases, and 7 bases lay between the germline ends. There are 15 residues in the CDR3. CDR3 DNA: TGCGCCAGCAGCTTGGCAGGCCTCTCTGGAAACACCATATATTTT. The encoded protein is CASSLAGLSGNTIYF.

This sequence joins TRBV7-9 and TRBJ1-1, with D perhaps matching TRBD1 (5 bases). Per germline, CDR1 SEHNR and CDR2 FQNEAQ (reference sequence). The CDR3 runs to 17 residues. V shed 8 bases and J shed 3 bases, with 25 bases lying between them. This CDR3 reads CASRPKTPGKADTEAFF. The CDR3 bases are TGTGCCAGCCGACCTAAAACCCCAGGGAAGGCGGACACTGAAGCTTTCTTT.

V gene TRBV14 combines with J gene TRBJ1-1, with D perhaps matching TRBD1 (6 bases). The CDR3 extends over 13 amino acids. V lost 5 bases and J 3 bases, leaving 10 bases between the germline ends. Looked up from germline, CDR1 is SGHDN and CDR2 is FVKESK. CDR3 protein: CASSTQGYTEAFF. The DNA of the CDR3 is TGTGCCAGCAGCACACAGGGCTACACTGAAGCTTTCTTT.

Here the CDR3 reads CASRGLDYGYTF. CDR3 sequence (DNA): TGTGCCAGCAGGGGACTCGACTATGGCTACACCTTC. This chain joins TRBV27 and TRBJ1-2; a weak D match, TRBD1 (5 bases). CDR1 and CDR2 from the germline V gene are MNHEY and SMNVEV (reference sequence). The CDR3 has 12 amino acids. V lost 6 bases and J lost 3, with 8 bases in between.

The chain has TRBV7-6 and TRBJ2-5, with TRBD2 identical over 10 bases. Looked up from germline, CDR1 is SGHVS and CDR2 is FNYEAQ. This CDR3 has 15 residues. Unmatched junction bases numbered 3, after V lost 3 bases and J lost 2 bases. CDR3 in DNA: TGTGCCAGCAGCTTTATAGCGGGGGGACAAGAGACCCAGTACTTC. This translates into CASSFIAGGQETQYF.

The chain employs TRBV29-1 and TRBJ2-1; no clear D. Trimming left V 4 bases short and J 7 bases short, with 5 bases between. The CDR3 runs 10 residues. CDR1 is SQVTM and CDR2 is ANQGSEA in the germline V gene. The CDR3 loop is CSVGRNEQFF. The CDR3 region has the DNA TGCAGCGTTGGGCGGAATGAGCAGTTCTTC.

The rearrangement joins TRBV5-1 to TRBJ1-4; 10 bases are a match to TRBD1. Germline assignment: CDR1 SGHRS and CDR2 YFSETQ. V dropped 4 bases and J dropped 5; count of bases not matched to a gene: 5. CDR3 size: 15 residues. The CDR3 reads CASSTGQGGNEKLFF. The CDR3 DNA sequence: TGCGCCAGCAGCACCGGACAGGGGGGGAATGAAAAACTGTTTTTT.

This clone was recorded a few times. The chain is built from TRBV19 and TRBJ1-3; D is undetermined. Trimming left V 3 bases short and J 0 bases short, with 9 bases between. Germline CDR1 reads LNHDA; CDR2 reads SQIVND (reference sequence). The CDR3 is 15 residues long. CDR3 sequence: CASSIMLASGNTIYF. CDR3 coding DNA: TGTGCCAGTAGTATTATGCTGGCCTCTGGAAACACCATATATTTT.

The chain links TRBV6-5 to TRBJ2-7; D remains ambiguous. There are 14 residues in the CDR3. Trimming took off 0 bases at V and 12 bases at J, with 18 bases between the two ends. Germline CDR1 reads MNHEY; CDR2 reads SVGAGI. The CDR3 is CASSYSTVSSLTYF. CDR3 nucleotide sequence: TGTGCCAGCAGTTACTCAACAGTTTCCTCTCTGACGTACTTC.

This chain joins TRBV2 and TRBJ1-2; D is possibly TRBD1 (6 bases). The CDR3 is 12 amino acids. Germline-derived CDR1 and CDR2 are SNHLY and FYNNEI. Trimming left V 7 bases short and J 12 bases short, with 18 bases between. The CDR3 DNA follows: TGTGCCAGCAAAAGACAGGCGTCGGGGCACACCTTC. It encodes CASKRQASGHTF.

This chain's CDR3 is CASNKNRVEREAFF. CDR3 DNA sequence: TGTGCCAGCAATAAAAACAGGGTGGAGCGTGAAGCTTTCTTT. The chain recombines TRBV2 with TRBJ1-1; a possible D gene is TRBD1 (6 bases). Looked up from germline, CDR1 is SNHLY and CDR2 is FYNNEI. V lost 7 bases and J 7 bases, leaving 19 bases between the germline ends. The CDR3 length is 14 residues.